A single sample is the source of the 14 T cell receptor beta chains below, sequenced in a study of shared clonotypes between healthy human individuals. Assay: immunoSEQ multiplex PCR; the TCRdb copy retains only in-frame clones and omits some. This table holds nearly 1 million clones, approximately 80% found once. The sample was memory CD4+ T cells sorted from blood. Subset: CD45RA-negative fraction. The receptors come from a man aged 18 to 35 in good health.

This clone occurred once. The chain joins TRBV2 to TRBJ2-5; D is unclear. V dropped 4 bases and J dropped 1 base, with 4 bases sitting between them. Germline V gives CDR1 SNHLY, CDR2 FYNNEI. This CDR3 region has 12 residues. The CDR3 loop is CASSGPQETQYF. CDR3 DNA: TGTGCCAGCAGTGGTCCCCAAGAGACCCAGTACTTC.

This clone showed up just once. The chain employs TRBV5-8 and TRBJ1-2; D gene uncertain. The CDR3 covers 15 residues. CDR1 and CDR2 from the germline V gene are SGHTS and YDEGEE. V was cut by 0 bases and J by 4 bases, with 13 bases left in between. In nucleotides, the CDR3 is TGTGCCAGCAGCTTGGGGGAAACAGCGCCCTATGGCTACACCTTC. This translates into CASSLGETAPYGYTF. The full variable domain, its missing parts supplied by reference TRBV5-8 and TRBJ1-2, is EAGVTQSPTHLIKTRGQQATLRCSPISGHTSVYWYQQALGLGLQFLLWYDEGEERNRGNFPPRFSGRQFPNYSSELNVNALELEDSALYLCASSLGETAPYGYTFGSGTRLTVV.

This chain links TRBV28 with TRBJ1-6, with TRBD1 matching 9 bases. V shed 6 bases, J shed 7 bases, and the junction held 10 bases outside the gene matches. The CDR3 sequence is 16 residues long. Germline-derived CDR1 and CDR2 are MDHEN and SYDVKM. CDR3 sequence (DNA): TGTGCCAGCAGCGATACTAGACAGGGGGTCAATTCACCCCTCCACTTT. This translates into CASSDTRQGVNSPLHF.

This clone was observed a handful of times. This chain joins TRBV18 and TRBJ1-1; D uncertain. Between the trimmed V and J ends, which lost 6 bases and 1 base, there was a span of 9 bases. The CDR3 sequence is 13 residues long. Germline CDR1 and CDR2: KGHSH and LQKENI. CDR3 sequence reads: CASSATQNTEAFF. The CDR3 region has the DNA TGTGCCAGCTCCGCGACACAGAACACTGAAGCTTTCTTT.

This clone was recorded a few times. The J gene is TRBJ1-1, the V gene TRBV6-4; D is unresolved. The germline CDR1 and CDR2 sequences are MRHNA and SNTAGT. V shed 3 bases and J shed 2 bases, with 10 bases lying between them. The CDR3 sequence is 14 residues long. The CDR3 loop is CASSDTDRNTEAFF. CDR3 coding DNA: TGTGCCAGCAGTGATACGGATAGAAACACTGAAGCTTTCTTT.

The table lists this clone with a few counts. V and J are TRBV30 and TRBJ2-7; D is perhaps TRBD2 (6 bases). Per the germline V gene, CDR1 is GTSNPN and CDR2 is SVGIG (reference sequence). The V and J ends lost 1 base and 1 base respectively, with 11 bases between them. The CDR3 is 14 residues long. The CDR3 is CAWSGGDWSYEQYF. In DNA, the CDR3 is TGTGCCTGGAGTGGTGGGGACTGGTCCTACGAGCAGTACTTC.

The chain employs TRBV19 and TRBJ1-6; unclear D gene. Deletions cut 5 bases from V and 7 bases from J, with 9 bases between. The CDR3 length is 13 residues. CDR1 and CDR2 from the germline V gene are LNHDA and SQIVND (reference sequence). CDR3 nucleotide sequence: TGTGCCAGTAGTTTCACTGGAAATTCACCCCTCCACTTT. Amino acids: CASSFTGNSPLHF.

The chain couples TRBV5-4 to TRBJ2-3; D ambiguous. The CDR3 length is 16 residues. The germline V gene encodes CDR1 SGHNT and CDR2 YYREEE (reference sequence). With 0 bases removed from V and 0 bases from J, the gap between germline ends came to 11 bases. CDR3 amino acids: CASSLDLETSTDTQYF. The CDR3 coding sequence is TGTGCCAGCAGCTTGGACCTAGAAACTAGCACAGATACGCAGTATTTT. Supplemented by reference TRBV5-4 and TRBJ2-3, the full variable domain reads ETGVTQSPTHLIKTRGQQVTLRCSSQSGHNTVSWYQQALGQGPQFIFQYYREEENGRGNFPPRFSGLQFPNYSSELNVNALELDDSALYLCASSLDLETSTDTQYFGPGTRLTVL.

This clone was seen many times. The chain's CDR3 is CASSLAGVASGGSILYF. For the CDR3, the DNA is TGTGCCAGCAGCTTAGCGGGTGTGGCTAGCGGGGGGTCAATACTGTATTTT. The chain has TRBV7-8 and TRBJ2-3; TRBD2 aligns across 11 bases. Germline V CDR1 and CDR2: SGHVS, FQNEAQ. The CDR3 covers 17 residues. V lost 0 bases, J lost 14 bases, and 16 bases stayed unmatched. Complete variable domain (other parts from reference TRBV7-8 and TRBJ2-3): GAGVSQSPRYKVAKRGQDVALRCDPISGHVSLFWYQQALGQGPEFLTYFQNEAQLDKSGLPSDRFFAERPEGSVSTLKIQRTQQEDSAVYLCASSLAGVASGGSILYFGPGTRLTVL.

DNA of the CDR3: TGTGCCAGCACCTGGCGAGCGGGAGTTACCGGGGAGCTGTTTTTT. Its translation is CASTWRAGVTGELFF. The V call is TRBV7-4, the J call TRBJ2-2; the match to TRBD2 covers 8 bases. V was pared by 7 bases and J by 5 bases, with 9 bases of the junction left unmatched. The CDR3 extends over 15 amino acids. From germline, CDR1 is SGHVT and CDR2 SQSDAQ.

The chain is built from TRBV5-8 and TRBJ1-1; 8 bases align to TRBD1. This CDR3 region has 14 residues. Germline V gives CDR1 SGHTS, CDR2 YDEGEE. The V gene end was trimmed by 4 bases and the J gene end by 8 bases; junction bases not matched to a gene: 10. CDR3 coding DNA: TGTGCCAGCAGCACACAGCGACAGGGGTTGGAAGCTTTCTTT. It is translated as CASSTQRQGLEAFF.

This chain joins TRBV28 and TRBJ1-1; tentative D call: TRBD1 (6 bases). The CDR3 sequence is 15 residues long. From germline, CDR1 is MDHEN and CDR2 SYDVKM. The germline V and J ends were trimmed by 7 bases and 6 bases, with 21 bases remaining between them. CDR3 sequence: CASTRTQGYSAEAFF. The CDR3 region has the DNA TGTGCCAGCACTCGAACTCAGGGGTACTCGGCTGAAGCTTTCTTT.

The chain employs TRBV2 and TRBJ1-2; D is ambiguous. Germline V gene lookup returns CDR1 SNHLY and CDR2 FYNNEI. The CDR3 has 13 residues. The V end was cut by 4 bases, the J end by 5 bases, with 11 bases between. The CDR3 here is CASSGFRGYGYTF. The CDR3 DNA is TGTGCCAGCAGTGGGTTCCGTGGGTATGGCTACACCTTC.

V usage is TRBV5-6 and J usage is TRBJ2-1; a weak D match, TRBD1 (5 bases). V lost 0 bases and J lost 5, with 18 bases in between. Germline CDR1 and CDR2: SGHDT and YYEEEE. CDR3 length equals 17 residues. CDR3 residues: CASSLGHRGLVDNEQFF. CDR3 DNA sequence: TGTGCCAGCAGCTTGGGACATAGGGGTTTGGTGGACAATGAGCAGTTCTTC.